The entry that follows covers one TCR beta chain sequence. Germline V gene sequence: CDR1 SGHNT, CDR2 YENEEA. This CDR3 is 15 amino acids long. V was trimmed by 2 bases and J by 3 bases, leaving 12 bases between them. The data were obtained in a study of blood T cell repertoires in COVID-19. Only in-frame clones appear in the TCRdb table, and some are missing; sequencing was by immunoSEQ multiplex PCR. The sample comprises about 190,000 clones, almost 80% of which are singletons, and roughly 17% rests with the top ten. The V and J genes are TRBV11-3 and TRBJ2-3; D possibly corresponds to TRBD1 (5 bases). This sequence originates from a woman aged 50 to 60 who had recovered from COVID-19. Input material: PBMCs or T cells enriched from blood (not recorded which). In nucleotides, the CDR3 is TGTGCCAGCAGCTTAATCAGGGTGTTAACAGATACGCAGTATTTT. This encodes CASSLIRVLTDTQYF. Variable domain in full (rest from reference TRBV11-3 and TRBJ2-3): EAGVVQSPRYKIIEKKQPVAFWCNPISGHNTLYWYLQNLGQGPELLIRYENEEAVDDSQLPKDRFSAERLKGVDSTLKIQPAELGDSAVYLCASSLIRVLTDTQYFGPGTRLTVL.